The sequence of this T cell receptor (beta chain) was determined in a study of blood T cell repertoires in COVID-19. Study in general: The United States, Italy and Spain provided the acute and convalescent COVID-19 samples. PBMCs, B-cell-depleted T cells, or T cells provided the cDNA or gDNA that made up the material.

The CDR3 totals 17 residues. J gave up 2 bases and V 0 bases, and 6 bases lay outside the gene matches. Germline lookup yields CDR1 SGHNT and CDR2 YYREEE (reference sequence). In the source study's methods: Amplifying reference gene primers gave estimates of nucleated cell counts. Only in-frame clones appear in the TCRdb table, and some are missing; sequencing was by immunoSEQ multiplex PCR. V and J calls plus clone size are reproduced from that table; the DNA served to infer D and trimming. The sample carries 150,000 or so clones, approximately 81% recorded once. V usage is TRBV5-4 and J usage is TRBJ1-5; 9 bases fit TRBD1. The sequenced sample consisted of peripheral blood. The sequence was obtained from a man between 18 and 29 years old with active or convalescent COVID-19. CDR3 protein: CASSLGGQGCRNQPQHF. The CDR3 region has the DNA TGTGCCAGCAGCTTGGGGGGACAGGGCTGCCGCAATCAGCCCCAGCATTTT.